The clone carrying this T cell receptor (beta chain) showed up many times. The antigen remains undetermined. TCRdb re-analysed the 5' RACE reads in MiXCR, keeping a single row per CDR3 protein. The sample has 550,000 to 700,000 distinct CDR3 sequences, 9% to 10% seen once. V lost 2 bases and J 3 bases, leaving 8 bases between the germline ends. CDR1 and CDR2 from the germline V gene are SEHNR and FQNEAQ (reference sequence). This CDR3 spans 14 amino acids. The data are from a study of identical twins. Study-level findings and limits: Invariant T cells like MAIT and iNKT could partly confound the zero-insertion analyses.

These data also featured in a second study, about yellow fever vaccine responses in identical twins.

The receptor comes from a woman between 18 and 29 years old in good health. The chain couples TRBV7-9 to TRBJ2-1, with D possibly TRBD1 on 5 matching bases. The source material was PBMCs. For the CDR3, the DNA is TGTGCCAGCAGCTTAATTACAGGCTACAATGAGCAGTTCTTC. This gives the protein CASSLITGYNEQFF. The full variable domain, completed using reference TRBV7-9 and TRBJ2-1, is DTGVSQNPRHKITKRGQNVTFRCDPISEHNRLYWYRQTLGQGPEFLTYFQNEAQLEKSRLLSDRFSAERPKGSFSTLEIQRTEQGDSAMYLCASSLITGYNEQFFGPGTRLTVL.